The 3 T cell receptor beta chains presented below share a single source sample, sequenced in a study of blood T cell repertoires in COVID-19. The method was immunoSEQ multiplex PCR; TCRdb's version includes in-frame clones alone and lacks a portion of them. Here the sample spans approximately 110,000 clones, under 90% being singletons. The source material was peripheral blood. These receptors came from an elderly man with acute or convalescent COVID-19.

In DNA form, the CDR3 reads TGTGCCAGCAGCCCCCGTCGTAGCGGGAGGTCCGGGGAGCTGTTTTTT. This sequence encodes CASSPRRSGRSGELFF. V usage is TRBV7-9 and J usage is TRBJ2-2; 10 nucleotides agree with TRBD2. The CDR3 totals 16 residues. V lost 5 bases and J lost 6; bases outside the gene matches: 9. Germline loops: CDR1 SEHNR, CDR2 FQNEAQ (reference sequence). The variable domain in full, completed from reference TRBV7-9 and TRBJ2-2, reads DTGVSQNPRHKITKRGQNVTFRCDPISEHNRLYWYRQTLGQGPEFLTYFQNEAQLEKSRLLSDRFSAERPKGSFSTLEIQRTEQGDSAMYLCASSPRRSGRSGELFFGEGSRLTVL.

This chain uses TRBV5-1 with TRBJ2-2; 10 nucleotides align to TRBD2. The CDR3 length is 15 residues. Germline lookup yields CDR1 SGHRS and CDR2 YFSETQ. V shed 3 bases, J shed 1 base, and the junction held 0 bases outside the gene matches. The CDR3 reads CASSWTSGNTGELFF. The CDR3 nucleotides are TGCGCCAGCAGCTGGACTAGCGGGAACACCGGGGAGCTGTTTTTT.

The chain has TRBV3-1 (or the pseudogene TRBV3-2) and TRBJ2-3, with 10 bases fitting TRBD1. There are 16 residues in the CDR3. CDR1 and CDR2 (germline): LGHDT, YNNKEL (reference sequence). The V gene end was trimmed by 5 bases and the J gene end by 2 bases; junction bases not matched to a gene: 7. The CDR3 region is CASSLRQGANTDTQYF. The CDR3 DNA is TGTGCCAGCAGCTTACGACAGGGGGCCAACACAGATACGCAGTATTTT.